These 21 T cell receptor beta chains share one sample of origin, sequenced in a study of blood T cell repertoires in COVID-19. TCRdb keeps only in-frame clones here, not all; method: immunoSEQ multiplex PCR. The table includes roughly 200,000 clones, over 75% detected once. Sequenced material: peripheral blood. The receptors come from an older man with acute or convalescent COVID-19.

V and J are TRBV5-5 and TRBJ2-7, with D perhaps TRBD1 (6 bases). The germline V gene has CDR1 SGHKS and CDR2 YYEKEE (reference sequence). V was cut by 4 bases and J by 7 bases, with 18 bases left in between. This CDR3 has 14 residues. CDR3 in DNA: TGTGCCAGCAGCCCTGGCCAGGGGTTGGGAGAGCAGTACTTC. It translates to CASSPGQGLGEQYF.

The genes are TRBV7-6 and TRBJ2-1, with a weak D call TRBD2 (6 bases). The germline V gene has CDR1 SGHVS and CDR2 FNYEAQ. V was cut by 5 bases and J by 4 bases, with 15 bases left in between. The CDR3 is 15 residues long. CDR3 loop: CASSPEAGSYNEQFF. CDR3 nucleotide sequence: TGTGCCAGCAGCCCAGAAGCGGGCTCGTACAATGAGCAGTTCTTC.

This rearrangement joins TRBV29-1 to TRBJ2-1; 9 bases align to TRBD2. Germline-derived CDR1 and CDR2 are SQVTM and ANQGSEA. Trimming removed 0 bases from V and 7 bases from J; junction bases left unmatched: 16. This CDR3 has 18 amino acids. CDR3 nucleotides: TGCAGCGTTGAAGATCCGTTTAGACTAGCGGCGATTGGGAATGAGCAGTTCTTC. Residues: CSVEDPFRLAAIGNEQFF.

V usage is TRBV18 and J usage is TRBJ1-4; 8 nucleotides match TRBD1. The CDR3 runs to 16 residues. The V gene's germline CDR1 is KGHSH and CDR2 LQKENI. V dropped 2 bases and J dropped 3; count of bases not matched to a gene: 5. As DNA, the CDR3 is TGTGCCAGCTCACCAGGGGCACAGGGGGCTAATGAAAAACTGTTTTTT. Translating it yields CASSPGAQGANEKLFF.

The chain joins TRBV7-3 to TRBJ2-3; maybe TRBD2 (6 bases). Germline V gene sequence: CDR1 SGHTA, CDR2 FQGTGA. V lost 5 bases to trimming and J lost 3 bases, with 15 bases between them. CDR3 length equals 15 residues. The CDR3 here is CASSRNGGMTDTQYF. CDR3 DNA sequence: TGTGCCAGCAGCCGAAATGGGGGGATGACAGATACGCAGTATTTT.

This rearrangement joins TRBV9 to TRBJ1-1, with D possibly being TRBD1 (5 bases). V dropped 1 base and J dropped 7 bases, with 11 bases sitting between them. The CDR3 totals 13 residues. CDR1 is SGDLS and CDR2 is YYNGEE in the germline V gene. The CDR3 nucleotides are TGTGCCAGCAGCGTAAGTTTTCAGGGTGAAGCTTTCTTT. As protein: CASSVSFQGEAFF.

V and J are TRBV24-1 and TRBJ2-7, with 7 bases lining up with TRBD1. V dropped 4 bases and J dropped 2; count of bases not matched to a gene: 4. The length of the CDR3 is 14 residues. The germline V gene has CDR1 KGHDR and CDR2 SFDVKD. The CDR3 sequence: CATSEPGTAYEQYV. CDR3 sequence (DNA): TGTGCCACCAGTGAGCCCGGGACAGCCTACGAGCAGTACGTC.

The chain couples TRBV7-8 to TRBJ2-1; maybe TRBD2 (6 bases). This CDR3 has 17 amino acids. Per the germline V gene, CDR1 is SGHVS and CDR2 is FQNEAQ. V lost 0 bases and J lost 2, with 14 bases in between. The CDR3 is CASSLASSGGAYNEQFF. The CDR3 bases are TGTGCCAGCAGCTTAGCATCCTCGGGCGGGGCCTACAATGAGCAGTTCTTC.

This clone was counted a single time. The V and J genes are TRBV7-9 and TRBJ2-4, with 7 bases fitting TRBD2. J gave up 3 bases and V 4 bases, and 6 bases lay outside the gene matches. CDR1 is SEHNR, CDR2 FQNEAQ, per germline (reference sequence). The CDR3 covers 15 residues. The CDR3 spells CASSSLALSKNIQYF. The CDR3 DNA reads as TGTGCCAGCAGCTCACTAGCGTTAAGCAAAAACATTCAGTACTTC.

The chain recombines TRBV5-6 with TRBJ2-2, with D possibly TRBD1 on 5 matching bases. Trimming cost V 3 bases and J 6 bases, with 9 bases left between them. Germline-derived CDR1 and CDR2 are SGHDT and YYEEEE. CDR3 length: 13 residues. CDR3 loop: CASSSRQSGELFF. CDR3 DNA: TGTGCCAGCAGCTCCAGACAGTCCGGGGAGCTGTTTTTT.

The sample holds a few counts of this clone. The V gene is TRBV6-5, the J gene TRBJ2-6, with D possibly TRBD1 on 5 matching bases. The V gene's germline CDR1 is MNHEY and CDR2 SVGAGI. The V end lost 6 bases, the J end lost 3 bases, and 12 bases lay between the germline ends. This CDR3 has 15 residues. The CDR3 loop reads CASSRQYFGANVLTF. In DNA form, the CDR3 reads TGTGCCAGCAGCCGACAGTACTTTGGGGCCAACGTCCTGACTTTC.

This chain uses TRBV6-5 with TRBJ2-3; 9 bases fit TRBD2. This CDR3 spans 15 amino acids. J lost 3 bases, V lost 4 bases, and 5 bases had no gene match. Germline-derived CDR1 and CDR2 are MNHEY and SVGAGI. CDR3 bases: TGTGCCAGCAGTTTTAGCGGGAGAGCAACAGATACGCAGTATTTT. Translation gives CASSFSGRATDTQYF.

The V and J genes are TRBV11-3 and TRBJ1-2; D possibly corresponds to TRBD1 (5 bases). Germline V gene sequence: CDR1 SGHNT, CDR2 YENEEA. The ends were cut back, 5 bases at V and 7 bases at J, with 23 bases in the middle. CDR3 size: 16 residues. CDR3 loop: CASSPQGQASSSGYTF. CDR3 nucleotide sequence: TGTGCCAGCAGCCCTCAGGGCCAGGCTTCTTCATCTGGCTACACCTTC.

The chain has TRBV24-1 and TRBJ2-2, with D maybe TRBD1 (5 bases). Trimming removed 5 bases from V and 2 bases from J, with 11 bases in between. Germline V CDR1 and CDR2: KGHDR, SFDVKD. The CDR3 sequence is 15 residues long. The CDR3 loop is CATSAYRLNTGELFF. The CDR3 DNA sequence: TGTGCCACCAGTGCCTACAGGTTAAACACCGGGGAGCTGTTTTTT.

This rearrangement joins TRBV6-2 or TRBV6-3 to TRBJ1-6; 9 bases agree with TRBD1. J lost 10 bases, V lost 5 bases, and 6 bases had no gene match. Germline loops: CDR1 MNHEY, CDR2 SVGEGT. The CDR3 has 14 residues. CDR3 bases: TGTGCCAGCAGTCCCGACAGGGGGAGCTCACCCCTCCACTTT. Translating gives CASSPDRGSSPLHF.

The genes are TRBV19 and TRBJ2-1, with 13 bases aligning to TRBD2. From germline, CDR1 is LNHDA and CDR2 SQIVND (reference sequence). Trimming took 7 bases from V and 10 from J; bases not matched to a gene: 13. The CDR3 totals 16 residues. The chain's CDR3 is CASNSAGTSGMGEQFF. Here the CDR3 DNA reads TGTGCCAGTAATTCCGCCGGGACTAGCGGGATGGGGGAGCAGTTCTTC.

J is TRBJ2-7 and V is TRBV11-2; D not certain. The V and J ends lost 1 base and 2 bases respectively, with 6 bases between them. The CDR3 covers 13 residues. From germline, CDR1 is SGHAT and CDR2 FQNNGV. CDR3 region: CASSLGPTYEQYF. In nucleotides, the CDR3 is TGTGCCAGCAGCTTAGGGCCCACCTACGAGCAGTACTTC.

The chain joins TRBV2 to TRBJ1-6, with 7 bases that match TRBD1. V lost 8 bases, J lost 4 bases, and 2 bases stayed unmatched. The germline V gene has CDR1 SNHLY and CDR2 FYNNEI. This CDR3 has 13 residues. The CDR3, as DNA: TGTGCCAGCCGGGGACAGTATAATTCACCCCTCCACTTT. This translates into CASRGQYNSPLHF.

The rearrangement joins TRBV11-2 to TRBJ2-7; unclear D gene. Germline CDR1 SGHAT, CDR2 FQNNGV. This CDR3 comprises 15 residues. Trimming stripped 0 bases from V and 0 bases from J, with 9 bases between. This chain's CDR3 is CASSLDLERSYEQYV. The CDR3 coding sequence is TGTGCCAGCAGCTTAGATCTCGAGCGCTCCTACGAGCAGTACGTC.

This clone was seen only a few times. The rearrangement uses TRBV6-2 or TRBV6-3 and TRBJ2-1, with TRBD2 matching over 9 bases. Germline V gene lookup returns CDR1 MNHEY and CDR2 SVGEGT. With V trimmed by 2 bases and J by 8 bases, 22 bases remained unmatched. The CDR3 has 20 amino acids. CDR3 nucleotide sequence: TGTGCCAGCAGTTACGCCTCGGGGGGGGTTAAGACTAGCGGACGGTATGAGCAGTTCTTC. It encodes CASSYASGGVKTSGRYEQFF.

This sequence joins TRBV10-3 and TRBJ2-7; D is perhaps TRBD1 (7 bases). Germline V lookup: CDR1 ENHRY, CDR2 SYGVKD. The germline V and J ends were trimmed by 3 bases and 2 bases, with 26 bases remaining between them. The CDR3 runs to 19 residues. CDR3 coding DNA: TGTGCCATCAGTGACCCAGGGGGTGGAGGGTTAGCGTTAACCTACGAGCAGTACTTC. Amino acids: CAISDPGGGGLALTYEQYF.